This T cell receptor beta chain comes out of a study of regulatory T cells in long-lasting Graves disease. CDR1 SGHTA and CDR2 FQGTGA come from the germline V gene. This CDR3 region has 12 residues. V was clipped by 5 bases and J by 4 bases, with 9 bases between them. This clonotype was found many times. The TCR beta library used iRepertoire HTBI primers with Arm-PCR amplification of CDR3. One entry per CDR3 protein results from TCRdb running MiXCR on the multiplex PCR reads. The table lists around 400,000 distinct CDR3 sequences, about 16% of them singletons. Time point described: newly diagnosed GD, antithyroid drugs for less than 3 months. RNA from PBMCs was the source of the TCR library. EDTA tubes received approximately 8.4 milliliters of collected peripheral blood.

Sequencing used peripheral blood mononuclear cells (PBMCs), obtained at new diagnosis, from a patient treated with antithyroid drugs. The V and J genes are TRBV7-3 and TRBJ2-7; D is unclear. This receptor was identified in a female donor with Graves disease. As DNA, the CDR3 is TGTGCCAGCAGCCCAATGAGGTACGAGCAGTACTTC. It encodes CASSPMRYEQYF.